The 9 T cell receptor beta chains below come from one sample, sequenced in a study of T cells in tuberculosis (dated by TCRdb to the late 2010s). Libraries were made using the immunoSEQ multiplex PCR assay. The table was pulled from immuneACCESS by TCRdb, which kept in-frame rearrangements only. Such tables lose some clones; where checked, under half of the loss comes from unresolved V genes, and the rest has no known cause. Across this sample there are 88,000 or so clones, with around 90% seen only once. The ten most abundant clones make up over 1.5% of the sample. PBMC were thawed, rested overnight, stained with GMM-loaded CD1B tetramer, a Live/Dead dye and anti-CD3, and then sorted on a FACS Aria II. CD1B tetramers were loaded with C32 glucose monomycolate purified from Rhodococcus equi. The sequencing input was CD1b-GMM tetramer-negative cells sorted from PBMCs. Reading the label with the study, this specimen's cell subset or site is: T cells not binding CD1B-GMM tetramer, sorted from same donor. The receptors here all came from an adult woman with latent tuberculosis.

The chain recombines TRBV7-8 with TRBJ1-2; 8 bases are a match to TRBD1. Per the germline V gene, CDR1 is SGHVS and CDR2 is FQNEAQ. There are 17 residues in the CDR3. The V segment lost 1 base and the J segment 4 bases; nucleotides outside the gene matches: 11. CDR3 DNA sequence: TGTGCCAGCAGCTTAGTCGGTCGCAGGGGGCGCTCCTATGGCTACACCTTC. Its protein is CASSLVGRRGRSYGYTF. The full variable domain, with the rest looked up from reference TRBV7-8 and TRBJ1-2, is GAGVSQSPRYKVAKRGQDVALRCDPISGHVSLFWYQQALGQGPEFLTYFQNEAQLDKSGLPSDRFFAERPEGSVSTLKIQRTQQEDSAVYLCASSLVGRRGRSYGYTFGSGTRLTVV.

The chain carries TRBV25-1 and TRBJ2-7, with D unclear. Germline V gene data show CDR1 as MGHDK and CDR2 as SYGVNS. Trimming left V 5 bases short and J 3 bases short, with 23 bases between. The CDR3 covers 17 residues. CDR3 loop: CASSQKSQNPVDYEQYV. The CDR3, as DNA: TGTGCCAGCAGTCAAAAGTCTCAGAACCCAGTAGACTACGAGCAGTACGTC.

This chain uses TRBV21-1 with TRBJ1-6; the tabulated D call, TRBD1, remains unverified against the DNA. TRBV21-1 corresponds to a pseudogene. This CDR3 comprises 18 residues. CDR3: CASSHSTGAGSYNSPLHF. CDR3 DNA sequence: TGTGCCAGCAGCCACTCGACAGGGGCCGGGTCCTATAATTCACCCCTCCACTTT.

A single count supports this clone. The chain employs TRBV14 and TRBJ1-6; 8 nucleotides align to TRBD1. The CDR3 consists of 13 residues. Germline V gene data show CDR1 as SGHDN and CDR2 as FVKESK. With 8 bases clipped from V and 8 bases from J, the junction kept 5 bases outside the gene matches. CDR3 nucleotide sequence: TGTGCCAGCGGGACAGGAATGCATTCACCCCTCCACTTT. Translation: CASGTGMHSPLHF.

The chain links TRBV5-1 to TRBJ2-5, with no clear D. The CDR3 is made up of 12 amino acids. CDR1 and CDR2 from the germline V gene are SGHRS and YFSETQ. V was clipped by 0 bases and J by 7 bases, with 7 bases between them. The CDR3 bases are TGCGCCAGCAGCTTGGAACTCGGGACCCAGTACTTC. Translated, it gives CASSLELGTQYF.

This chain joins TRBV21-1 and TRBJ1-5; the table gives TRBD1 as D, unverified against the DNA. TRBV21-1 is a pseudogene locus. The CDR3 runs to 14 residues. The CDR3 region has the DNA TGTGCCAGCAGGGTGGGGACAGGGGATCAGCCCCAGCATTTT. Translation: CASRVGTGDQPQHF.

The gene calls are TRBV2 and TRBJ1-5; D is perhaps TRBD1 (6 bases). CDR1 is SNHLY, CDR2 FYNNEI, per germline. The CDR3 contains 14 residues. V gave up 0 bases and J gave up 6 bases, with 9 bases separating them. CDR3 sequence reads: CASSEASGVQPQHF. The CDR3 bases are TGTGCCAGCAGTGAAGCATCAGGGGTTCAGCCCCAGCATTTT.

This clone was observed a few times. This chain connects TRBV4-2 to TRBJ1-3; no clear D. This CDR3 has 12 residues. V was trimmed by 10 bases and J by 2 bases, leaving 9 bases between them. The germline V gene encodes CDR1 LGHNA and CDR2 YNFKEQ. CDR3 protein: CATTGTGNTIYF. CDR3 nucleotides: TGTGCCACCACGGGAACTGGAAACACCATATATTTT.

This chain uses TRBV28 with TRBJ2-1, with a tentative D call TRBD1 (6 bases). The V gene's germline CDR1 is MDHEN and CDR2 SYDVKM. The CDR3 spans 13 residues. Trimming left V 4 bases short and J 14 bases short, with 18 bases between. The CDR3 DNA reads TGTGCCAGCAGTTCCTATGTTTTGGGGGCGGAGTTCTTC. Its translation is CASSSYVLGAEFF.